The TCR beta chain under discussion was sequenced for a study of Ad26.COV2.S vaccination and SARS-CoV-2 variants. Points from the study as a whole: Measurement of non-spike TCR breadth gave similar results in vaccine and placebo recipients. Possibly, TCR breadth and depth analyses underestimated total T cell responses.

As to this clone: What it binds is unknown.

Repertoires were generated with immunoSEQ multiplex PCR, while TCRdb's copy carries only in-frame clones and drops some. The sample yields just over 350,000 clones, about 91% seen once. The CDR3 extends over 14 amino acids. In germline, CDR1 is MNHNY, CDR2 SVGAGI (reference sequence). Trimming removed 8 bases from V and 0 bases from J; junction bases left unmatched: 6. The chain links TRBV6-6 to TRBJ1-2; TRBD1 matches 7 bases. The clonotype originates from a human donor who had recovered from COVID-19. The source material was peripheral blood, sampled after recovery from COVID-19. CDR3 loop: CASYQTGTNYGYTF. The CDR3 DNA is TGTGCCAGCTATCAGACAGGGACTAACTATGGCTACACCTTC.